Each of the 22 T cell receptor beta chains below was sequenced from the same sample in a study of T cell repertoires in cytomegalovirus infection. TCRdb re-analysed the reads in MiXCR, keeping a single row per CDR3 protein. Found here are a few hundred thousand distinct CDR3 sequences, 15% to 20% of them singletons; the top ten hold around 8.6%. Sequencing was carried out using PBMCs. Source of these receptors: a human donor in good health (CMV status not recorded). Some clones in this sample may be carry-over from other donors' samples.

This clonotype came up a few times. J is TRBJ1-2 and V is TRBV29-1, with D possibly being TRBD1 (6 bases). The CDR3 has 12 residues. Germline CDR1 SQVTM, CDR2 ANQGSEA. V dropped 3 bases and J dropped 8 bases, with 13 bases sitting between them. CDR3 loop: CSVDWGARGYTF. The CDR3 bases are TGCAGCGTTGATTGGGGGGCTAGAGGCTACACCTTC.

This clonotype was detected ten times or more. V and J are TRBV10-1 and TRBJ2-7; the D gene is possibly TRBD2 (6 bases). Trimming removed 3 bases from V and 5 bases from J, with 8 bases in between. The germline V gene encodes CDR1 WNHNN and CDR2 SYGVQD (reference sequence). The CDR3 is 12 residues long. The CDR3 here is CASSDGGDEQYF. The CDR3 DNA follows: TGCGCCAGCAGTGACGGGGGAGACGAGCAGTACTTC.

This clonotype was observed at least ten times. The chain has TRBV11-2 and TRBJ1-3; no reliable D call. Trimming shortened V by 1 base and J by 0 bases, and 4 bases separated the two germline ends. The CDR3 covers 14 residues. The germline CDR1 and CDR2 sequences are SGHAT and FQNNGV. Written as DNA, the CDR3 is TGTGCCAGCAGCTTAGCAGTCTCTGGAAACACCATATATTTT. Amino acid sequence: CASSLAVSGNTIYF.

V and J are TRBV2 and TRBJ2-5; TRBD2 aligns across 15 bases. The CDR3 runs to 16 residues. Germline assignment: CDR1 SNHLY and CDR2 FYNNEI. With 7 bases clipped from V and 2 bases from J, the junction kept 5 bases outside the gene matches. In DNA, the CDR3 is TGTGCCAGCACCCCGGGACTAGCGGGGGGACAAGAGACCCAGTACTTC. Translation gives CASTPGLAGGQETQYF.

The CDR3 DNA reads TGTGCTAGTGGTTTTCCTACTACCCCTGGAGAGACCCAGTACTTC. This codes for CASGFPTTPGETQYF. The chain is built from TRBV12-5 and TRBJ2-5, with D uncertain. The CDR3 covers 15 residues. CDR1 LGHNT and CDR2 FRNRAP come from the germline V gene. Trimming left V 3 bases short and J 4 bases short, with 15 bases between.

This clonotype was picked up a small number of times. This chain connects TRBV7-2 to TRBJ2-1; no reliable D call. The germline CDR1 and CDR2 sequences are SGHTA and FQGNSA. V was cut by 1 base and J by 0 bases, with 7 bases left in between. This CDR3 comprises 15 residues. The CDR3 DNA sequence: TGTGCCAGCAGCTTAGTGTTTGGCTCCTACAATGAGCAGTTCTTC. As protein: CASSLVFGSYNEQFF.

The chain uses TRBV6-5 and TRBJ2-5; D is unclear. Germline V gene lookup returns CDR1 MNHEY and CDR2 SVGAGI. Trimming took 0 bases from V and 1 from J, leaving 12 bases between them. This CDR3 is built from 16 residues. CDR3 amino acids: CASSYSWANLQETQYF. The CDR3 nucleotides read TGTGCCAGCAGTTACTCATGGGCAAACCTCCAAGAGACCCAGTACTTC.

This clonotype was seen at least ten times. The V call is TRBV7-6, the J call TRBJ1-5; the D is unclear. V lost 5 bases and J 7 bases, leaving 12 bases between the germline ends. Germline-derived CDR1 and CDR2 are SGHVS and FNYEAQ. The CDR3 covers 13 residues. The CDR3 region has the DNA TGTGCCAGCAGCACCGGGCCAACACAGCCCCAGCATTTT. This sequence encodes CASSTGPTQPQHF.

In this sample, this clonotype turned up many times. DNA of the CDR3: TGTGCCAGCAGTCCCGCCAGGCGAACTGAAGCTTTCTTT. Protein product: CASSPARRTEAFF. The chain is built from TRBV12-3 or TRBV12-4 and TRBJ1-1; no definite D call. Between the trimmed V and J ends, which lost 5 bases and 5 bases, there was a span of 12 bases. The CDR3 totals 13 residues.

This clonotype came up many times. The gene calls are TRBV12-3 or TRBV12-4 and TRBJ1-1, with TRBD1 as a possible D gene (5 bases). There are 12 residues in the CDR3. V lost 7 bases and J lost 5, with 11 bases in between. CDR3 in DNA: TGTGCCAGCATCCTCCGGGGGACTGAAGCTTTCTTT. This sequence encodes CASILRGTEAFF.

The chain joins TRBV20-1 to TRBJ1-1, with TRBD1 matching 7 bases. V trimming: 4 bases; J trimming: 3 bases; junction bases outside the gene matches: 2. The CDR3 contains 12 residues. Per the germline V gene, CDR1 is DFQATT and CDR2 is SNEGSKA (reference sequence). The CDR3 here is CSAKQGDTEAFF. CDR3 bases: TGCAGTGCTAAGCAGGGGGACACTGAAGCTTTCTTT.

The chain employs TRBV5-5 and TRBJ2-5; a weak D match, TRBD2 (6 bases). V was shortened by 5 bases and J by 4 bases, with 15 bases between the two germline ends. CDR1 is SGHKS and CDR2 is YYEKEE in the germline V gene (reference sequence). The CDR3 spans 14 residues. CDR3 coding DNA: TGTGCCAGCAGGGAGACGGAGGGGCGAGAGACCCAGTACTTC. This sequence encodes CASRETEGRETQYF.

The V gene is TRBV27, the J gene TRBJ2-3; D might be TRBD2 (6 bases). Trimming shortened V by 6 bases and J by 2 bases, and 12 bases separated the two germline ends. The CDR3 runs 14 residues. Germline V gives CDR1 MNHEY, CDR2 SMNVEV (reference sequence). Here the CDR3 DNA reads TGTGCCAGCAGACCGGGAGTTAACACAGATACGCAGTATTTT. Its protein is CASRPGVNTDTQYF.

This sequence joins TRBV2 and TRBJ1-4; the D gene is possibly TRBD1 (5 bases). CDR1 is SNHLY and CDR2 is FYNNEI in the germline V gene. V was pared by 1 base and J by 6 bases, with 12 bases between. The CDR3 contains 15 residues. The CDR3 DNA reads as TGTGCCAGCAGTGAAGGCGGACGGGGGGATGAAAAACTGTTTTTT. Translated, it gives CASSEGGRGDEKLFF.

This clonotype turned up a few times. The J gene is TRBJ1-1, the V gene TRBV5-1; 7 bases are shared with TRBD1. Per the germline V gene, CDR1 is SGHRS and CDR2 is YFSETQ. This CDR3 has 14 amino acids. With 4 bases clipped from V and 4 bases from J, the junction kept 7 bases outside the gene matches. The CDR3 reads CASSRSQGVTEAFF. The CDR3 coding sequence is TGCGCCAGCAGCAGATCCCAGGGGGTCACTGAAGCTTTCTTT.

This clonotype was detected only a few times. The V and J genes are TRBV20-1 and TRBJ2-3; 9 bases align to TRBD2. CDR1 is DFQATT and CDR2 is SNEGSKA in the germline V gene (reference sequence). The length of the CDR3 is 16 residues. The junction had 8 bases not matched to a gene; V was cut back by 2 bases and J by 2 bases. CDR3: CSARRGTSFSTDTQYF. CDR3 DNA sequence: TGCAGTGCTAGACGAGGGACTAGCTTCTCCACAGATACGCAGTATTTT.

The sample holds many counts of this clonotype. This chain uses TRBV10-2 with TRBJ1-5; 8 positions agree with TRBD1. The germline CDR1 and CDR2 sequences are WSHSY and SAAADI. V was clipped by 3 bases and J by 3 bases; unmatched bases: 7. This CDR3 has 16 residues. This CDR3 is CASSEPGQGDNQPQHF. DNA of the CDR3: TGCGCCAGCAGTGAACCCGGACAGGGCGACAATCAGCCCCAGCATTTT.

The rearrangement uses TRBV6-2 or TRBV6-3 and TRBJ1-5, with D maybe TRBD1 (5 bases). The CDR3 is 12 amino acids. Germline V gene sequence: CDR1 MNHEY, CDR2 SVGEGT. The V gene lost 9 bases and the J gene lost 7 bases, with 13 bases spanning the gap. The CDR3 DNA sequence: TGTGCCAGTAGGACCCCAGGGCAGCCCCAGCATTTT. Its translation is CASRTPGQPQHF.

On this clonotype: This sequence may be a read error, since a much larger clone differs from it by one base. The chain carries TRBV7-2 and TRBJ2-2; the D is unclear. This CDR3 is built from 13 residues. The germline CDR1 and CDR2 sequences are SGHTA and FQGNSA. The V end lost 2 bases, the J end lost 4 bases, and 5 bases lay between the germline ends. The CDR3 DNA reads TGTGCCAGCAGCTTACACATCACCGGGGAGCTGTTTTTT. Amino acids: CASSLHITGELFF.

This clonotype was observed a few times. The chain links TRBV28 to TRBJ2-7; 8 bases are shared with TRBD2. The germline V gene has CDR1 MDHEN and CDR2 SYDVKM. With V trimmed by 5 bases and J by 2 bases, 11 bases remained unmatched. CDR3 size: 16 residues. The CDR3 sequence is CASSTEDSGVTYEQYF. The CDR3 nucleotides are TGTGCCAGCAGTACCGAGGATAGCGGGGTAACCTACGAGCAGTACTTC.

This clonotype was counted only a few times. The chain is built from TRBV6-1 and TRBJ2-7; D is perhaps TRBD1 or TRBD2 (6 bases each). Germline CDR1 MNHNS, CDR2 SASEGT. Trimming removed 8 bases at V and 5 bases at J, with 25 bases between. CDR3 size: 16 residues. CDR3 bases: TGTGCCAGCGGGGGGCGGAAGACATCCGAAAGGGACGAGCAGTACTTC. Its translation is CASGGRKTSERDEQYF.

The rearrangement links TRBV12-3 or TRBV12-4 to TRBJ1-1; the match to TRBD1 covers 7 bases. The CDR3 contains 13 residues. After removal of 6 bases from V and 10 bases from J, the junction contained 11 bases not matched to a gene. CDR3 in DNA: TGTGCCAGCAGGATACAGGGGACCGCTGGAGCTTTCTTT. Translating gives CASRIQGTAGAFF.